This T cell receptor (beta chain) was identified during a study of T cell responses to AZD1222 COVID-19 vaccine. This clone was counted a single time. The method was immunoSEQ multiplex PCR; TCRdb's version includes in-frame clones alone and lacks a portion of them. The sample lists approximately 150,000 clones, 75% to 95% occurring once. The germline V gene encodes CDR1 LGHDT and CDR2 YNNKEL (reference sequence). V lost 1 base and J lost 6, with 10 bases in between. The CDR3 has 14 residues. This TCR derives from an adult in good health. Here the sequenced sample was peripheral blood, taken on day 0 of AZD1222 vaccination. The rearrangement uses TRBV3-1 (or the pseudogene TRBV3-2) and TRBJ1-5; D may be TRBD1 (5 bases). In nucleotides, the CDR3 is TGTGCCAGCAGCCAAGGGAGGGGCGGTCAGCCCCAGCATTTT. Translated, it gives CASSQGRGGQPQHF.